Detailed here is one T cell receptor beta chain. The data belong to a study of cytomegalovirus exposure and HLA in healthy donors. The V gene end was trimmed by 3 bases and the J gene end by 8 bases; junction bases not matched to a gene: 9. CDR3 size: 15 residues. Germline V gives CDR1 LNHDA, CDR2 SQIVND (reference sequence). Researchers ran the PCR with 60 Vbeta and 13 Jbeta primers. Method: immunoSEQ multiplex PCR; TCRdb's copy keeps in-frame clones and lacks some. The sample comprises some 120,000 clones, roughly 80% of which are singletons, and 1.4% to 1.5% rests with the top ten. This chain connects TRBV19 to TRBJ2-1, with 8 bases matching TRBD2. The origin of this receptor is a young woman in good health and CMV-seronegative. Sequences were obtained from PBMCs. CDR3 bases: TGTGCCAGTAGTATCCCGGCGGGGGGTGGCGATGAGCAGTTCTTC. Its protein product is CASSIPAGGGDEQFF.